This T cell receptor beta chain was sequenced in a study of CD8+ T cells in alopecia areata. This clone was seen once. No antigen is known for it. Extraction and reverse transcription of RNA yielded cDNA as the sequencing template. Sequencing used immunoSEQ multiplex PCR; TCRdb keeps in-frame clones, though not all of them. The sample holds 200,000 to 250,000 clones, roughly three fifths seen once. Treatment described: oral pan-JAK inhibitor, 5-10 mg twice daily. The CDR3 runs 12 residues. Trimming took off 6 bases at V and 4 bases at J, with 12 bases between the two ends. Per the germline V gene, CDR1 is SQVTM and CDR2 is ANQGSEA. Study results and limitations: Many expanded lesional clones remained in scalp and blood on tofacitinib.

The sequencing used CD4+ T cells sorted from blood, collected between weeks 44 and 45, from a patient treated with tofacitinib. The sequence came from a human donor with alopecia areata. The chain has TRBV29-1 and TRBJ1-1, with D uncertain. The CDR3 DNA reads as TGCAGCGTCTTAGGGTGGTCCACTGAAGCTTTCTTT. Encoded protein: CSVLGWSTEAFF.